This entry is about one TCR beta chain. The CDR3 is 14 amino acids. V was clipped by 3 bases and J by 1 base, with 6 bases between them. CDR1 is LNHDA, CDR2 SQIVND, per germline (reference sequence). The recovered donors of Cohort 3 showed two negative PCRs, clearance, or symptom resolution. This sample was included in a study of blood T cell repertoires in COVID-19. Turning to the study itself: From T cells, B-cell-depleted T cells, or PBMCs came the material, which was cDNA or gDNA.

Some clones are missing from TCRdb's copy, which holds only in-frame ones; the method was immunoSEQ multiplex PCR. The sample lists about 240,000 clones, roughly 90% occurring once. The chain combines TRBV19 with TRBJ2-2; D is undetermined. The source material was PBMCs or T cells enriched from blood (not recorded which). The clonotype comes from a woman in her twenties or thirties who had recovered from COVID-19. Here the CDR3 reads CASSMYGNTGELFF. The CDR3 DNA reads as TGTGCCAGTAGTATGTACGGGAACACCGGGGAGCTGTTTTTT.